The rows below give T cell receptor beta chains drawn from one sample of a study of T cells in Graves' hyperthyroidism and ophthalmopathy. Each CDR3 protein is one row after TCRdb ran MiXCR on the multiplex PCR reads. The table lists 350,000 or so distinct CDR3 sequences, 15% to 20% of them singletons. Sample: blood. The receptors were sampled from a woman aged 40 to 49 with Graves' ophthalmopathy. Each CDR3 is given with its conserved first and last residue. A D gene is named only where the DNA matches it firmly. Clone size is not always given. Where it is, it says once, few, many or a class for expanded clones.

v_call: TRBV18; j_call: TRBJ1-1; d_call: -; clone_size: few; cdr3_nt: TGTGCCAGCTCAATAACGAACACTGAAGCTTTCTTT; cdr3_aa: CASSITNTEAFF
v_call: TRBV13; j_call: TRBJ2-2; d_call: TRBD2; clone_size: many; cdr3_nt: TGTGCCAGCAGCCCCCTCCCGCTAGCGGGAGCGGGTGACGGGGAGCTGTTTTTT; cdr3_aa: CASSPLPLAGAGDGELFF
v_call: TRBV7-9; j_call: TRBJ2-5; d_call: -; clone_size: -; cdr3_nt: TGTGCCAGCACACCCTCCCCACTACTACCCCAAGAGACCCAGTACTTC; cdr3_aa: CASTPSPLLPQETQYF
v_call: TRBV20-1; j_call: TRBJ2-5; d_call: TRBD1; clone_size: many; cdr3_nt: TGCAGTGCTAGAGACCTCACAGGGGTAGATGAGACCCAGTACTTC; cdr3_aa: CSARDLTGVDETQYF
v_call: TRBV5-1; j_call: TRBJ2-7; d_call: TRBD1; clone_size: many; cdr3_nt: TGCGCCAGCAGCTTGGACAGGGGGCGGTACGAGCAGTACTTC; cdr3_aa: CASSLDRGRYEQYF
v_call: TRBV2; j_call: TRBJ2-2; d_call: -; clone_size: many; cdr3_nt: TGTGCCAGCAGAAGGGCCGGCACCGGGGAGCTGTTTTTT; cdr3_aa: CASRRAGTGELFF
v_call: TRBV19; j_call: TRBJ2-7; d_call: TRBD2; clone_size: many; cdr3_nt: TGTGCCAGTAGTAAGGGACTAGCGGGAAGGTTCTACGGGCAGTACTTC; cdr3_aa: CASSKGLAGRFYGQYF
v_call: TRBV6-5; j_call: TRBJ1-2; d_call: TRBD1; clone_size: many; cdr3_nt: TGTGCCAGCAGTTACATGGGTCAGGGGCCAGGGGGCTATGGCTACACCTTC; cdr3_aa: CASSYMGQGPGGYGYTF
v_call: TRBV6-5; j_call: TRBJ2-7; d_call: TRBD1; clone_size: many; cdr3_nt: TGTGCCAGCAGTACGACAGGGGCCGAGCAGTACTTC; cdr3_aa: CASSTTGAEQYF
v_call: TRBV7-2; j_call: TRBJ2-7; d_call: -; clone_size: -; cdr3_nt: TGTGCCAGCAGCTCGGGACCGGACTACGAGCAGTACTTC; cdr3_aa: CASSSGPDYEQYF
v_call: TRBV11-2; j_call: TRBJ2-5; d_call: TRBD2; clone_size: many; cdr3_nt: TGTGCCAGCAGCTACGGACTAGCTGGCCAAGAGACCCAGTACTTC; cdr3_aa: CASSYGLAGQETQYF
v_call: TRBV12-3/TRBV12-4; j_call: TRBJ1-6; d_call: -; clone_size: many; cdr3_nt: TGTGCCAGCAGTTTACAGGGGAGTAAATCACCCCTCCACTTT; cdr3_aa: CASSLQGSKSPLHF
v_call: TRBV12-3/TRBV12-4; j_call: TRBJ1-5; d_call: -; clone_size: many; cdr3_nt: TGTGCCAGCAATAAGGACAGCTTCAATCAGCCCCAGCATTTT; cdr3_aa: CASNKDSFNQPQHF
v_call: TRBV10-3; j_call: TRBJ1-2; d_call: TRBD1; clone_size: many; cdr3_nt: TGTGCCATCAGTGAAACCCGGACAGGGGGCGCGGATGGCTACACCTTC; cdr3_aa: CAISETRTGGADGYTF
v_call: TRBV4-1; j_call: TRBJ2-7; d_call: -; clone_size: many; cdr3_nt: TGCGCCAGCAGCCAAGGGATGGGGTCCTACGAGCAGTACTTC; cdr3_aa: CASSQGMGSYEQYF
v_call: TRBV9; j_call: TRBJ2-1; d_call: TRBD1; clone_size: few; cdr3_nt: TGTGCCAGCAGCGTAGCCGGGACAGGGTTCCATGAGCAGTTCTTC; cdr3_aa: CASSVAGTGFHEQFF
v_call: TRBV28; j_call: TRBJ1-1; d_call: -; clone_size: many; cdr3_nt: TGTGCCAGCAGTAACCCATTGAGAGCTTTCTTT; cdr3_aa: CASSNPLRAFF
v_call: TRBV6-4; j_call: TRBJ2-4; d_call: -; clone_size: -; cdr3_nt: TGTGCCAGCTGCCTATCGAGAAGCGGCAACTTTCAGTACTTC; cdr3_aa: CASCLSRSGNFQYF
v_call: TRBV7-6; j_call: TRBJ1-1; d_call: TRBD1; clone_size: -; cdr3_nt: TGTGCCAGCAGCCTGACAGGGAGGGCGACTGAAGCTTTCTTT; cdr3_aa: CASSLTGRATEAFF
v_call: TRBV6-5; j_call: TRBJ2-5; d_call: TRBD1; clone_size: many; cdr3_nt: TGTGCCAGCAGTTCCGGGACCCTCGCCAGGGGGAGAGAGACCCAGTACTTC; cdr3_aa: CASSSGTLARGRETQYF
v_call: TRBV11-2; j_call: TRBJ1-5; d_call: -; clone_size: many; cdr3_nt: TGTGCCAGCAGCTGGGACGGTGGCAATCAGCCCCAGCATTTT; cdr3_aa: CASSWDGGNQPQHF
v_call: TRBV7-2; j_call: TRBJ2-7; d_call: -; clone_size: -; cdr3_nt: TGTGCCAGCAGCCATGACAGGAGCTCCTACGAGCAGTACTTC; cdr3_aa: CASSHDRSSYEQYF
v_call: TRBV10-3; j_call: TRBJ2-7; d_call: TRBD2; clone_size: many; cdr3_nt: TGTGCCATCAGTGGGGACAGGACTAGCGGGAGGCCAGCAACCCCCTACGAGCAGTACTTC; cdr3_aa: CAISGDRTSGRPATPYEQYF
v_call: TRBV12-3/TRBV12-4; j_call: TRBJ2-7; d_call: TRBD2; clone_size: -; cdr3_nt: TGTGCCAGCAGTTTAACCCGACTAGCGGGAGAGGGCGAGCAGTACTTC; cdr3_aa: CASSLTRLAGEGEQYF
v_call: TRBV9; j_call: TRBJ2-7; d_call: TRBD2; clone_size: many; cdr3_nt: TGTGCCAGCAGCGCTCGCGAACTAGCGGGGGGAAGCTACGAGCAGTACTTC; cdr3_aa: CASSARELAGGSYEQYF
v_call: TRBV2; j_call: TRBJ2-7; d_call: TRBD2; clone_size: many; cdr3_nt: TGTGCCAGCAGAGTAGCGGGAGCTCTCTCCTACGAGCAGTACTTC; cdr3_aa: CASRVAGALSYEQYF